This T cell receptor beta chain was sequenced during a study of blood T cell repertoires in COVID-19. The wider study: Donors in the United States, Italy and Spain gave samples during acute or convalescent COVID-19. The cDNA or gDNA used as material had been derived from T cells, B-cell-depleted T cells, or PBMCs.

Cohort assignment relied on participant-reported clinical history. This clone was observed a handful of times. V shed 8 bases and J shed 0 bases, with 17 bases lying between them. The germline V gene has CDR1 MDHEN and CDR2 SYDVKM. The CDR3 is 17 residues long. Clones were sequenced by immunoSEQ multiplex PCR, and TCRdb holds only the in-frame ones, with some missing. The sample lists about 430,000 clones, approximately 90% occurring once. This TCR was sampled from a woman under 30 who had been exposed to COVID-19. The specimen was PBMCs or T cells enriched from blood (not recorded which). The chain carries TRBV28 and TRBJ2-6; D gene ambiguous. The CDR3 reads CASAALTLDSGANVLTF. In DNA form, the CDR3 reads TGTGCCAGCGCGGCGCTTACTTTAGACTCTGGGGCCAACGTCCTGACTTTC.